The T cell receptor (beta chain) under discussion was sequenced for a study of T cells after yellow fever vaccination. Overall study: Low-cell-number fractions underwent preparation using SMART-Seq v4 Ultra Low Input. Points from the study as a whole: Most clones from primary vaccination were detected again post-booster (approximately 96% CD4, roughly 91% CD8). The presence of abundant clonotypes contaminating from the bulk population was possible in FACS-sorted repertoires.

The CDR3 length is 13 residues. The V gene lost 7 bases and the J gene lost 9 bases, with 19 bases spanning the gap. Germline CDR1 reads DFQATT; CDR2 reads SNEGSKA (reference sequence). By 5'RACE template switching, TCR cDNA was produced, with a universal primer site and UMIs added in the process. One entry per CDR3 protein, called by TCRdb with MiXCR from the 5' RACE reads. The profile covers 500,000 to 650,000 distinct CDR3 sequences, with roughly 14% appearing a single time and 11% to 15% taken by the ten largest. About this clonotype: Its antigen remains unknown.

This clonotype was obtained from a young man who received the YFV17D yellow fever vaccine. The starting material was PBMCs, obtained on the day of the yellow fever booster vaccination. The V and J genes are TRBV20-1 and TRBJ2-1; a possible D gene is TRBD2 (6 bases). The CDR3 DNA reads TGCAGTGAAGAGGGACTGGGGACTGGTGAGCAGTTCTTC. This encodes CSEEGLGTGEQFF.